The sequence of this T cell receptor beta chain was determined in a study of Graves' ophthalmopathy and Graves' hyperthyroidism. Study overall: There was a collection of peripheral blood at initial diagnosis, before any treatment.

Ophthalmopathy donors were characterized by moderate-to-severe activity, CAS of at least 3, NOSPECS of at least 4, and duration under 3 months. Transcripts of RNA were the source for amplifying TCR beta CDR3 regions. An initial RT-PCR round employing HTBI primers preceded a second-round multiplex PCR. TCRdb used MiXCR to reprocess the multiplex PCR reads, holding one entry per CDR3 protein. The top ten clones hold over 2.5% of a sample with 500,000 to 800,000 distinct CDR3 sequences, 35% to 50% of them seen once. This CDR3 has 12 amino acids. Looked up from germline, CDR1 is SEHNR and CDR2 is FQNEAQ (reference sequence). The V end was cut by 11 bases, the J end by 12 bases, with 17 bases between.

The receptor's source is an adult man with Graves' ophthalmopathy. The chain is built from TRBV7-9 and TRBJ1-6; tentatively, D is TRBD1 (6 bases). What was sequenced was peripheral blood. CDR3 coding DNA: TGTGCCTGGAGTGTAAGGGGGTTACCCCTCCACTTT. This gives the protein CAWSVRGLPLHF. Full variable domain (remainder filled in from reference TRBV7-9 and TRBJ1-6): DTGVSQNPRHKITKRGQNVTFRCDPISEHNRLYWYRQTLGQGPEFLTYFQNEAQLEKSRLLSDRFSAERPKGSFSTLEIQRTEQGDSAMYLCAWSVRGLPLHFGNGTRLTVT.